The sequence of this TCR beta chain was determined in a study of vaccination effects on CD4 cells after COVID-19. The overall study: At 16 days and one week before vaccination, a couple of convalescent patients gave samples.

Points on this clone: As yet, its antigen is unknown.

Clones were sequenced by immunoSEQ multiplex PCR, and TCRdb holds only the in-frame ones, with some missing. The data hold about 70,000 clones, with around 70% observed a single time. In the ViraFEST assay, antigen-specific CD4+ clonotypes were identified by expansion after peptide-pool stimulation. CD4+ T cell isolation took place after 10 days of culture. The infection with SARS-CoV-2 (confirmed by PCR) occurred in this person between March and December 2020. Supplemented with about 9.9 IU/ml IL-2 and about 10 ug/ml peptides, a few million PBMC per well were kept in culture. On days 3 and 7, fresh IL-2 medium replaced half the medium. Material: CD4+ T cells from PBMCs cultured with HIV peptides, obtained before COVID-19 vaccination. Subset given: HIV-1 Nef peptide pool negative control/reference culture. This TCR derives from a human donor who had a prior SARS-CoV-2 infection.

The CDR3 region is CARSLAVGAYNEQFF. The CDR3 DNA reads as TGTGCCAGAAGCTTGGCGGTCGGGGCCTACAATGAGCAGTTCTTC. The chain employs TRBV5-3 and TRBJ2-1, with D possibly TRBD2 on 5 matching bases. TRBV5-3 is identified as an open reading frame with a role that is uncertain. The CDR3 length is 15 residues. Trimming shortened V by 0 bases and J by 2 bases, and 9 bases separated the two germline ends.